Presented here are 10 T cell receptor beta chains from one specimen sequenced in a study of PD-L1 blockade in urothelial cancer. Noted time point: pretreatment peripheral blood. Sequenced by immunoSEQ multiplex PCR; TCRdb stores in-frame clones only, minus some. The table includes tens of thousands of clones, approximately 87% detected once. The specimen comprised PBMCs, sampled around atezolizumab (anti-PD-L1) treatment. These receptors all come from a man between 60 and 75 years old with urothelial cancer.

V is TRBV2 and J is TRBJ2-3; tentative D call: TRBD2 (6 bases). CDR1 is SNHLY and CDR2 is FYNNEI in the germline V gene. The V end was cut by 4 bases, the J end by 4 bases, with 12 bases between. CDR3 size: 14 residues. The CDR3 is CASSAGSGADTQYF. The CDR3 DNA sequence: TGTGCCAGCAGTGCTGGATCGGGGGCAGATACGCAGTATTTT.

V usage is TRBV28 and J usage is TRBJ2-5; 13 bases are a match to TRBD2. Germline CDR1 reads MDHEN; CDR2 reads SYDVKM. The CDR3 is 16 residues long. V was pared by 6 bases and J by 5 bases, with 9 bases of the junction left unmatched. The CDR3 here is CASSATSGRFRETQYF. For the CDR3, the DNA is TGTGCCAGCAGCGCGACTAGCGGGAGGTTTCGGGAGACCCAGTACTTC.

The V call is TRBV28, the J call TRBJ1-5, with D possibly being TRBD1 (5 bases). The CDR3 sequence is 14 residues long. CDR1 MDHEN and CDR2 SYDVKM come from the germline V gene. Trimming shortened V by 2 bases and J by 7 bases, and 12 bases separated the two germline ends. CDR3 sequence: CASSLTGVGQPQHF. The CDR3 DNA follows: TGTGCCAGCAGTTTAACGGGGGTGGGGCAGCCCCAGCATTTT.

The CDR3 sequence is CAWSGTGGAEFYGYTF. CDR3 sequence (DNA): TGTGCCTGGAGTGGCACAGGGGGCGCCGAGTTCTATGGCTACACCTTC. The chain combines TRBV30 with TRBJ1-2, with 9 bases aligning to TRBD1. This CDR3 has 16 amino acids. The V segment lost 1 base and the J segment 4 bases; nucleotides outside the gene matches: 10. Germline V gives CDR1 GTSNPN, CDR2 SVGIG (reference sequence). The variable domain in full, with the rest retrieved from reference TRBV30 and TRBJ1-2, is SQTIHQWPATLVQPVGSPLSLECTVEGTSNPNLYWYRQAAGRGLQLLFYSVGIGQISSEVPQNLSASRPQDRQFILSSKKLLLSDSGFYLCAWSGTGGAEFYGYTFGSGTRLTVV.

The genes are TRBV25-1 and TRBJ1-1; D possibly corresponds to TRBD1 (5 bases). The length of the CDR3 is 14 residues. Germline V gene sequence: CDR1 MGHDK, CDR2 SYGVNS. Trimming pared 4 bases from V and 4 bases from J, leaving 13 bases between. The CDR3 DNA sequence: TGTGCCAGCAGTGCCGCAGGGATACTCACTGAAGCTTTCTTT. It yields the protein CASSAAGILTEAFF.

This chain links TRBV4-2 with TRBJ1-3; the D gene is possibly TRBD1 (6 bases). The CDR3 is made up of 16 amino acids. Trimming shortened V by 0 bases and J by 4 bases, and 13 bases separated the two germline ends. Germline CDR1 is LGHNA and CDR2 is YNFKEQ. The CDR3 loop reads CASSQDLGGTGNTIYF. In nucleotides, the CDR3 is TGTGCCAGCAGCCAAGATTTAGGGGGAACCGGAAACACCATATATTTT.

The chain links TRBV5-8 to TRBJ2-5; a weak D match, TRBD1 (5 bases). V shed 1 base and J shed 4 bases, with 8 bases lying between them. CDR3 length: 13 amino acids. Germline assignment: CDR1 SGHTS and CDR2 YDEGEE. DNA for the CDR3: TGTGCCAGCAGCTTGCTCCAGGGAGAGACCCAGTACTTC. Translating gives CASSLLQGETQYF.

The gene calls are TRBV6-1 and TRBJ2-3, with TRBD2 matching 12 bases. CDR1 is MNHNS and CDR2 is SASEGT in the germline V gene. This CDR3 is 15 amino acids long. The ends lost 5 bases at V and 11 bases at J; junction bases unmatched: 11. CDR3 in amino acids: CASSPSGGEIFRQYF. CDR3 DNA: TGTGCCAGCAGTCCTAGCGGGGGGGAGATTTTTCGGCAGTATTTT.

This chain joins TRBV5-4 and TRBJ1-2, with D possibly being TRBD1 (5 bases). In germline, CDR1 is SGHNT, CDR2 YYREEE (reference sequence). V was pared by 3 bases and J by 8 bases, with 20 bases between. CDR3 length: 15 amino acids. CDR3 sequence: CASSYGTEGLLGYTF. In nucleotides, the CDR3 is TGTGCCAGCAGCTATGGGACTGAGGGGCTTTTGGGCTACACCTTC.

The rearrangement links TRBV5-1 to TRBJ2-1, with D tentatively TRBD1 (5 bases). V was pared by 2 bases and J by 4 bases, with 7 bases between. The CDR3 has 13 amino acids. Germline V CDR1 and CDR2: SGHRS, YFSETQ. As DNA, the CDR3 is TGCGCCAGCAGCTTAGACAGTTACAATGAGCAGTTCTTC. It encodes CASSLDSYNEQFF.